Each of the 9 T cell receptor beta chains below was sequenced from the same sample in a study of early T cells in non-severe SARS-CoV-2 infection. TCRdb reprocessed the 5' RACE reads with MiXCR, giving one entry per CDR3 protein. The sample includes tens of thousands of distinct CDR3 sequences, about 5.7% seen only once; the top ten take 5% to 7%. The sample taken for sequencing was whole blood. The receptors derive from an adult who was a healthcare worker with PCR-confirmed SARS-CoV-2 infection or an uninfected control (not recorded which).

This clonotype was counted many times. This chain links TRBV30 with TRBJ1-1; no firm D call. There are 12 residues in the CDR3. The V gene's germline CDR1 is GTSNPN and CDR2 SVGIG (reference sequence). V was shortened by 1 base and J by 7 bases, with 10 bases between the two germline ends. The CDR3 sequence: CAWSGEGVEAFF. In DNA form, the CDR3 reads TGTGCCTGGAGTGGGGAAGGAGTTGAAGCTTTCTTT.

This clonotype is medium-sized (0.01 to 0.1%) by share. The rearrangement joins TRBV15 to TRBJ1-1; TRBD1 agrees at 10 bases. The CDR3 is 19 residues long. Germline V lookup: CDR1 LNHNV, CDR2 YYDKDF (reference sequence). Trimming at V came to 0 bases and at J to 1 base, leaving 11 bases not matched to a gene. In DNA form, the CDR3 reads TGTGCCACCAGCAGAGAGCTACTAGGGACAGGGGAGGCGAACACTGAAGCTTTCTTT. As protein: CATSRELLGTGEANTEAFF.

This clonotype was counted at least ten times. This CDR3 reads CASSWTGYGYTF. CDR3 in DNA: TGTGCCAGCAGTTGGACAGGCTATGGCTACACCTTC. The chain has TRBV6-2 or TRBV6-3 and TRBJ1-2; 7 bases agree with TRBD1. The junction had 0 bases not matched to a gene; V was cut back by 4 bases and J by 4 bases. This CDR3 has 12 amino acids. Germline V lookup: CDR1 MNHEY, CDR2 SVGEGT.

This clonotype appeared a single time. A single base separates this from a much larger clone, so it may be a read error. CDR3 coding DNA: TGTGCCAGCAGTCGCTCACTGGGACAGGGATCAGATGAGCAGTTCTTC. It yields the protein CASSRSLGQGSDEQFF. The chain carries TRBV14 and TRBJ2-1; TRBD1 matches 9 bases. The CDR3 sequence is 16 residues long. Germline V CDR1 and CDR2: SGHDN, FVKESK. With 6 bases clipped from V and 8 bases from J, the junction kept 14 bases outside the gene matches.

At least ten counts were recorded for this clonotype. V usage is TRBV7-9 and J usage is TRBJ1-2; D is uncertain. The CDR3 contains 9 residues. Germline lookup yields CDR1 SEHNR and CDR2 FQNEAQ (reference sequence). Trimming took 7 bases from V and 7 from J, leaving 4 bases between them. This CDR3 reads CASILGYTF. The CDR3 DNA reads TGTGCCAGCATCCTTGGCTACACCTTC.

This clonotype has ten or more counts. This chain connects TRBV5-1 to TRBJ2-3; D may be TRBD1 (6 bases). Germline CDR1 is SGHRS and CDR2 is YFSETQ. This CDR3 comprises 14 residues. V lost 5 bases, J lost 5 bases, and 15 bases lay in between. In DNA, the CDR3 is TGCGCCAGCAGACCAGGACAGATGGGAGATACGCAGTATTTT. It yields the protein CASRPGQMGDTQYF. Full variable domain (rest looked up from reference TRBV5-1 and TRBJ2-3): KAGVTQTPRYLIKTRGQQVTLSCSPISGHRSVSWYQQTPGQGLQFLFEYFSETQRNKGNFPGRFSGRQFSNSRSEMNVSTLELGDSALYLCASRPGQMGDTQYFGPGTRLTVL.

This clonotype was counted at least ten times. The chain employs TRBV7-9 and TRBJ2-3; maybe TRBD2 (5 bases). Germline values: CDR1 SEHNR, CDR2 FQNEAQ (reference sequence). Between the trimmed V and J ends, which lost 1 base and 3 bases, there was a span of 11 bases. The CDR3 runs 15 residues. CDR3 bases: TGTGCCAGCAGCTTAGAGCGTACGGGGACAGATACGCAGTATTTT. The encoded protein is CASSLERTGTDTQYF. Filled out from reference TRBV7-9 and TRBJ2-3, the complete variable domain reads DTGVSQNPRHKITKRGQNVTFRCDPISEHNRLYWYRQTLGQGPEFLTYFQNEAQLEKSRLLSDRFSAERPKGSFSTLEIQRTEQGDSAMYLCASSLERTGTDTQYFGPGTRLTVL.

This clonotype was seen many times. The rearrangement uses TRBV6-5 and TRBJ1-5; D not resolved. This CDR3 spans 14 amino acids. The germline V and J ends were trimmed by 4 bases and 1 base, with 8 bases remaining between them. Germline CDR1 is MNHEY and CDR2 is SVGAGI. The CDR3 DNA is TGTGCCAGCAGTTTTACGAAGAGCAATCAGCCCCAGCATTTT. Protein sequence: CASSFTKSNQPQHF.

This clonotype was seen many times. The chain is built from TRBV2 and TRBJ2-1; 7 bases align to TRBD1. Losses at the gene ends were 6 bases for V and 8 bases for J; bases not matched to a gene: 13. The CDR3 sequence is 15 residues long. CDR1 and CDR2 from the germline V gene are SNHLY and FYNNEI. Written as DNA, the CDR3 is TGTGCCAGCAGCTTTCTGACGACAGGGCTGGATGAGCAGTTCTTC. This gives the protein CASSFLTTGLDEQFF. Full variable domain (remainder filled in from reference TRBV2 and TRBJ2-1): EPEVTQTPSHQVTQMGQEVILRCVPISNHLYFYWYRQILGQKVEFLVSFYNNEISEKSEIFDDQFSVERPDGSNFTLKIRSTKLEDSAMYFCASSFLTTGLDEQFFGPGTRLTVL.